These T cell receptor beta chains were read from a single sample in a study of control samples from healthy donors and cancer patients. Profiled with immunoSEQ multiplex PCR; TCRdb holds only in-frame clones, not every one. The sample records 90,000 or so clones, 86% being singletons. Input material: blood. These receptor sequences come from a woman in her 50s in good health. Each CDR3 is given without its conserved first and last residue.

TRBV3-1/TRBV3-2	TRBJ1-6	ASRGGLYNSPLH
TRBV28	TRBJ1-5	ASSLATGVNQPQH
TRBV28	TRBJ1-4	ASSPLARATNEKLF
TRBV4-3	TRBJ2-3	ASSQEGRAVIDTQY
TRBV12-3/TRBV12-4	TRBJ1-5	ARGQENQPQH
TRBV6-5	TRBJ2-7	ASRDLAENGEQY
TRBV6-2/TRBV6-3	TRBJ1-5	ASSLPFENQPQH
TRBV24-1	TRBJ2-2	ATSDRNTGTGKAGELF
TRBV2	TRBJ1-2	ASGPGSNANYGYT
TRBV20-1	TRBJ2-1	SASRLAQF
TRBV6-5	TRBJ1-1	ASPPGRLNTEAF
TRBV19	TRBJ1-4	ASSLGTGRVNEKLF
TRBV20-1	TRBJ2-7	SASKDRGWPYEQY
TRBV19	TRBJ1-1	ASSPSVTGKSEAF
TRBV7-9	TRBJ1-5	ASSTGTGNQPQH
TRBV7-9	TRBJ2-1	ASSQHNRANEQF
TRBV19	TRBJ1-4	ASRNRGGREKLF
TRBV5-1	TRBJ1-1	ASSLEWGNTEAF
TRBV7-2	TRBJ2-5	ASSLYGTSGGSKETQY
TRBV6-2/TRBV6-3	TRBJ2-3	ASSYDPSSTGGPFVADTQY
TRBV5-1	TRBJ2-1	ASSLARTTYTTNNEQF
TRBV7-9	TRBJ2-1	ASRGSGGSYNEQF
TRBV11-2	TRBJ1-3	ASSSLTVTSGNTIY
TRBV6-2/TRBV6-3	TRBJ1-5	ASSSTGRNQPQH
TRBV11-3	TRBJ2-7	ASSLAGGLYEQY
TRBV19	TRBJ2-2	ASSPRQGYTGELF
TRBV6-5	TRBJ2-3	ASRRDTQY
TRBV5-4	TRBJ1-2	ASSSGGANYGYT
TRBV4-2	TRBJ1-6	ASSQDFKGSGSPLH
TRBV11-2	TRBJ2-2	ASSPFLPLNTGELF
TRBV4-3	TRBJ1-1	ASSQAGNTEAF
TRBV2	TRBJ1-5	ASSEATPQPQH
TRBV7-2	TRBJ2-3	ASSFKGTDTQY
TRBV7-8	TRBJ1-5	ASSPRTPPRPRHRQGKYNQPQH
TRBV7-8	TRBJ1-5	ASSLGGGNQPQH
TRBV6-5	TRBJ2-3	ASSYSLPSTDTQY
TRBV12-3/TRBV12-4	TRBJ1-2	ASRYSGGYT
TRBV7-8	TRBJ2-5	ASSFLAGRGREETQY
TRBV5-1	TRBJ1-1	ASSLPGENTEAF
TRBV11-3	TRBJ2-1	ASSLLAENNEQF
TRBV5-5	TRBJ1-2	ASSLAGQGNGGYT
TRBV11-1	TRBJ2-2	ASSPLGNRAGELF
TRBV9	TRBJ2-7	ASSRAVSYEQY
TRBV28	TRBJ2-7	ASSFGGTNYEQY
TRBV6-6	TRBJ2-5	ASILAEGQETQY
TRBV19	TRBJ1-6	ASTVTRENSPLH
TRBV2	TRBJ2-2	ASRGQGAFGELF
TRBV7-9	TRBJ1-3	ASSSLRSGNTIY